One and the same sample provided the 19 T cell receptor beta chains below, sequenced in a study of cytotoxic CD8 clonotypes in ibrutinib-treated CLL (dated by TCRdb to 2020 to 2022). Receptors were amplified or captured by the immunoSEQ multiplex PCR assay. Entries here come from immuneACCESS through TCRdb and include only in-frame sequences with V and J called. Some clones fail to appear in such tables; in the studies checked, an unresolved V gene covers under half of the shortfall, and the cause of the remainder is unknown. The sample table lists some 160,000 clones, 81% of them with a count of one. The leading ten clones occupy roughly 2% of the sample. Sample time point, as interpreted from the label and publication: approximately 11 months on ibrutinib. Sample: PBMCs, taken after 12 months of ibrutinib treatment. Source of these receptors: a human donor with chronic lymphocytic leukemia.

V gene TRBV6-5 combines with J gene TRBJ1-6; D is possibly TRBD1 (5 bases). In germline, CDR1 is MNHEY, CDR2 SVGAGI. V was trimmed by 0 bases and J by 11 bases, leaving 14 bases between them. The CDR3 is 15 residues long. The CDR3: CASSYSHPKDTPLHF. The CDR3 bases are TGTGCCAGCAGTTACTCCCATCCGAAGGACACACCCCTCCACTTT.

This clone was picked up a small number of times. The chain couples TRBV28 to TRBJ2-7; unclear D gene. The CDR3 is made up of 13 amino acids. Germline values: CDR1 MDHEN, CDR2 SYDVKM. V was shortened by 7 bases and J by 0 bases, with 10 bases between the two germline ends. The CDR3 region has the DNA TGTGCCAGCATGCTGGTTTCCTCCTACGAGCAGTACTTC. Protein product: CASMLVSSYEQYF.

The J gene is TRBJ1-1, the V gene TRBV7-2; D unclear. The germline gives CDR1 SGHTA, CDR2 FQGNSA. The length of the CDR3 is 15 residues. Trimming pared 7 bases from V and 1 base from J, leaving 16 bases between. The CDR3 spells CASTPEEDPNTEAFF. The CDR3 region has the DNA TGTGCCAGCACCCCAGAGGAGGATCCGAACACTGAAGCTTTCTTT.

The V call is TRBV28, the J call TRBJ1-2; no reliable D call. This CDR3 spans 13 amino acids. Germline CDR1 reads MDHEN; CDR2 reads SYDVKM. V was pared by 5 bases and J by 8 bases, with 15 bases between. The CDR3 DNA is TGTGCCAGCAGTCCATCCCTCATGATGGGCTACACCTTC. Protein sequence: CASSPSLMMGYTF.

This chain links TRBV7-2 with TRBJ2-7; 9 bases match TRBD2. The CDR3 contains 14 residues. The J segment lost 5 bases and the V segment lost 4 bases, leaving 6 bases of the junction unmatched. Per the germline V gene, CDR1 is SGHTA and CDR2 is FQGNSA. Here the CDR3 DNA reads TGTGCCAGCAGCTCGGGACTAGCCAGAAACGAGCAGTACTTC. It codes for CASSSGLARNEQYF. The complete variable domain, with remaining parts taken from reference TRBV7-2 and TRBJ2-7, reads GAGVSQSPSNKVTEKGKDVELRCDPISGHTALYWYRQSLGQGLEFLIYFQGNSAPDKSGLPSDRFSAERTGGSVSTLTIQRTQQEDSAVYLCASSSGLARNEQYFGPGTRLTVT.

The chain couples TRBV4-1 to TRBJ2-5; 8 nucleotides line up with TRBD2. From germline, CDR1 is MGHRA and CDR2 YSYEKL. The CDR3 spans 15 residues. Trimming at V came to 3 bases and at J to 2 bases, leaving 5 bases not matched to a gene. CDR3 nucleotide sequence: TGCGCCAGCAGCCAGAAATTAGCGGGGCAAGAGACCCAGTACTTC. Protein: CASSQKLAGQETQYF.

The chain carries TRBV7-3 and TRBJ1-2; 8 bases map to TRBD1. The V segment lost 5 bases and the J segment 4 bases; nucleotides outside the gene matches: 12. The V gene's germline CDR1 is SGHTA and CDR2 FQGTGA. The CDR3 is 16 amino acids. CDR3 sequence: CASSDYSQGAAYGYTF. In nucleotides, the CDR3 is TGTGCCAGCAGCGATTACTCGCAGGGGGCAGCCTATGGCTACACCTTC.

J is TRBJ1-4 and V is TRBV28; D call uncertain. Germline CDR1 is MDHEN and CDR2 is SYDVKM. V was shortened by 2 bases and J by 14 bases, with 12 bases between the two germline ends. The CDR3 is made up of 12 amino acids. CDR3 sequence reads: CASSLIPQKLFF. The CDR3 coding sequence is TGTGCCAGCAGTTTAATTCCCCAGAAGCTGTTTTTT.

CDR3 bases: TGTGCCAGCACCCACAAGGACAGGGGGCAGGGGGGCTACACCTTC. It translates to CASTHKDRGQGGYTF. The chain has TRBV6-5 and TRBJ1-2; 11 bases match TRBD1. The CDR3 runs to 15 residues. Germline CDR1 MNHEY, CDR2 SVGAGI. The J segment lost 8 bases and the V segment lost 7 bases, leaving 12 bases of the junction unmatched.

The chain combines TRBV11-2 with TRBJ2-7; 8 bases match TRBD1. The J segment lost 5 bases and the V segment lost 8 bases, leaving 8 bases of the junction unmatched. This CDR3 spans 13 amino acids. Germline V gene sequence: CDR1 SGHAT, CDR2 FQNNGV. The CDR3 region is CASRRTGYNEQYF. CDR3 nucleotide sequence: TGTGCCAGCCGCCGGACAGGGTACAACGAGCAGTACTTC.

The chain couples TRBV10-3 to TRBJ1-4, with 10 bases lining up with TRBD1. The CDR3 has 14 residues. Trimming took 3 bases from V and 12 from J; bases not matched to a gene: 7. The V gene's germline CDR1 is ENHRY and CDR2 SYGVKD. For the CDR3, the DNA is TGTGCCATCAGTGATCGGGACAGGGGTGTTCAACTGTTTTTT. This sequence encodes CAISDRDRGVQLFF.

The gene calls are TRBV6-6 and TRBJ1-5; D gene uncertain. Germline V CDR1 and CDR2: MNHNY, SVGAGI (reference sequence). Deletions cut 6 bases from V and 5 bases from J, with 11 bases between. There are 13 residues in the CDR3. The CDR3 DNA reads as TGTGCCAGCAGGTTAGGGAGCGATCAGCCCCAGCATTTT. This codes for CASRLGSDQPQHF.

The CDR3 sequence: CASSFTGNGYTF. The DNA of the CDR3 is TGCGCCAGCAGCTTTACGGGGAATGGCTACACCTTC. This sequence joins TRBV5-1 and TRBJ1-2; D uncertain. V was clipped by 2 bases and J by 6 bases, with 8 bases between them. Looked up from germline, CDR1 is SGHRS and CDR2 is YFSETQ. The CDR3 consists of 12 residues.

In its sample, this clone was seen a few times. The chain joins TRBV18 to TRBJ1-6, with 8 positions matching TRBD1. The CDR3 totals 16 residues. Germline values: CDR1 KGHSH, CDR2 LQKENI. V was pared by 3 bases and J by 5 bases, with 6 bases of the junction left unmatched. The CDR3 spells CASSPRQGRNNSPLHF. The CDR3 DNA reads TGTGCCAGCTCACCTAGACAGGGGCGGAATAATTCACCCCTCCACTTT.

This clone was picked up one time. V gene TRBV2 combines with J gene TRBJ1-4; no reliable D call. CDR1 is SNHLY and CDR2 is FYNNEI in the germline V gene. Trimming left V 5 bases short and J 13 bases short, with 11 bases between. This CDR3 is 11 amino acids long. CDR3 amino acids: CASSFTLRLFF. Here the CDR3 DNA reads TGTGCCAGCAGTTTTACGCTAAGACTGTTTTTT.

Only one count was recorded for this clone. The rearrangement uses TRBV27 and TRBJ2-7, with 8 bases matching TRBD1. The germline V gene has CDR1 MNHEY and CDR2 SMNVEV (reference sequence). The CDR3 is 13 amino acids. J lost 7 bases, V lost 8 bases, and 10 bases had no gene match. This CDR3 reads CASWQGALREQYF. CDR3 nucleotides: TGTGCCAGCTGGCAGGGGGCGTTGAGGGAGCAGTACTTC.

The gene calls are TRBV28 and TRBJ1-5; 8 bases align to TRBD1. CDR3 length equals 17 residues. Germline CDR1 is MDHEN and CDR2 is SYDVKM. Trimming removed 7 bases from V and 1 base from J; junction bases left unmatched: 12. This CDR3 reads CASNILTGGGSNQPQHF. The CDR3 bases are TGTGCCAGCAACATTCTAACAGGGGGTGGAAGCAATCAGCCCCAGCATTTT. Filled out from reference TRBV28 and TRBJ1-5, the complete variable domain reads DVKVTQSSRYLVKRTGEKVFLECVQDMDHENMFWYRQDPGLGLRLIYFSYDVKMKEKGDIPEGYSVSREKKERFSLILESASTNQTSMYLCASNILTGGGSNQPQHFGDGTRLSIL.

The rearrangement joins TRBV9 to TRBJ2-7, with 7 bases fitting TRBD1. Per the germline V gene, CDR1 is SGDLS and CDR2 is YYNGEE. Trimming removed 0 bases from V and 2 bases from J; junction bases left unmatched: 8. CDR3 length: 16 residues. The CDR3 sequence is CASSVGSQGQAYEQYF. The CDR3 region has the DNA TGTGCCAGCAGCGTAGGTAGTCAAGGACAGGCCTACGAGCAGTACTTC. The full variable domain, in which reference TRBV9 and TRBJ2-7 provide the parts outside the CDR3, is DSGVTQTPKHLITATGQRVTLRCSPRSGDLSVYWYQQSLDQGLQFLIQYYNGEERAKGNILERFSAQQFPDLHSELNLSSLELGDSALYFCASSVGSQGQAYEQYFGPGTRLTVT.

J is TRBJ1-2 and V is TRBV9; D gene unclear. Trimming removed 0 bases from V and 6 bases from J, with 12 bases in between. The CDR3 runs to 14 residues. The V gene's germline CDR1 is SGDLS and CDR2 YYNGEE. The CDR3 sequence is CASSVGRAQNGYTF. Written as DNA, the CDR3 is TGTGCCAGCAGCGTAGGGCGCGCCCAGAATGGCTACACCTTC. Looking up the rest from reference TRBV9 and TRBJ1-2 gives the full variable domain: DSGVTQTPKHLITATGQRVTLRCSPRSGDLSVYWYQQSLDQGLQFLIQYYNGEERAKGNILERFSAQQFPDLHSELNLSSLELGDSALYFCASSVGRAQNGYTFGSGTRLTVV.